This T cell receptor beta chain was sequenced for a study of Ad26.COV2.S vaccination and SARS-CoV-2 variants. About the research overall: Recipients of Ad26.COV2.S got it intramuscularly, once or twice 56 days apart.

The CDR3 length is 14 residues. V was cut by 3 bases and J by 7 bases, with 13 bases left in between. Germline CDR1 and CDR2: MDHEN and SYDVKM. Treatment given: over 15 received Ad26.COV2.S at low or high dose, single or two shots; about 5 received placebo; per-sample allocation not given. After the first vaccine or placebo injection, samples were drawn on day 63. Clones were sequenced by immunoSEQ multiplex PCR, and TCRdb holds only the in-frame ones, with some missing. The table lists 350,000 to 400,000 clones, about 89% of them singletons. The chain recombines TRBV28 with TRBJ2-4; D may be TRBD2 (6 bases). Sample: peripheral blood, taken in a trial of Ad26.COV2.S vaccine versus placebo. The sequence was collected from a person aged 18-60 years who received the Ad26.COV2.S COVID-19 vaccine or a placebo. CDR3 in DNA: TGTGCCAGCAGTTTCGGAGGGAATGGTAACATTCAGTACTTC. Translating it yields CASSFGGNGNIQYF.